Listed below are T cell receptor beta chains from one sample, sequenced in a study of OX40 agonist ivuxolimab in advanced cancers. Using immunoSEQ multiplex PCR, the repertoire was profiled, and TCRdb retains in-frame clones only, with some absent. This sample yields roughly 97,000 clones, of which 85% to 90% are seen a single time; 5.5% belongs to the top ten. The specimen was CD4+ or CD8+ T cells sorted from blood, collected in a trial of the OX40 agonist ivuxolimab. The source of these receptors is an adult with an advanced solid tumor such as melanoma, head and neck, liver or kidney cancer. Each CDR3 is given with its conserved first and last residue. D genes are given only for firm matches. Size values are once, few and many counts, or a class for expanded clones, and some rows have none.

CDR3 protein: CSGMPGGGTEAFF
CDR3 DNA: TGCAGCGGTATGCCAGGGGGAGGGACTGAAGCTTTCTTT
D gene: TRBD1
V gene: TRBV29-1
clone size: -
J gene: TRBJ1-1

CDR3 protein: CATSRDLGERGGQHF
CDR3 DNA: TGTGCCACCAGCAGAGATTTAGGCGAACGAGGGGGCCAGCATTTT
D gene: -
V gene: TRBV15
clone size: -
J gene: TRBJ1-5

CDR3 protein: CASTSTTTGELFF
CDR3 DNA: TGTGCCAGCACGAGCACTACCACCGGGGAGCTGTTTTTT
D gene: -
V gene: TRBV2
clone size: -
J gene: TRBJ2-2

CDR3 protein: CASSQENSGTKNTGELFF
CDR3 DNA: TGTGCCAGCAGCCAAGAAAACTCCGGGACTAAGAACACCGGGGAGCTGTTTTTT
D gene: TRBD2
V gene: TRBV4-2
clone size: -
J gene: TRBJ2-2

CDR3 protein: CSVENDRDGYTF
CDR3 DNA: TGCAGCGTTGAAAATGACAGGGATGGCTACACCTTC
D gene: TRBD1
V gene: TRBV29-1
clone size: few
J gene: TRBJ1-2

CDR3 protein: CASSARLAGNNEQFF
CDR3 DNA: TGTGCCAGCAGCGCCCGACTAGCGGGAAACAATGAGCAGTTCTTC
D gene: TRBD2
V gene: TRBV9
clone size: -
J gene: TRBJ2-1

CDR3 protein: CAWSVTVKVPDTQYF
CDR3 DNA: TGTGCCTGGAGTGTGACAGTAAAAGTTCCAGATACGCAGTATTTT
D gene: -
V gene: TRBV30
clone size: -
J gene: TRBJ2-3

CDR3 protein: CASGRMNTEAFF
CDR3 DNA: TGTGCCAGCGGGAGGATGAACACTGAAGCTTTCTTT
D gene: -
V gene: TRBV2
clone size: -
J gene: TRBJ1-1

CDR3 protein: CASSLTGYVSEAFF
CDR3 DNA: TGCGCCAGCAGCTTAACAGGGTATGTCAGTGAAGCTTTCTTT
D gene: -
V gene: TRBV5-1
clone size: -
J gene: TRBJ1-1

CDR3 protein: CASSLTTTTRQYF
CDR3 DNA: TGTGCCAGCAGCCTGACTACCACTACGAGGCAGTACTTC
D gene: -
V gene: TRBV6-1
clone size: -
J gene: TRBJ2-7

CDR3 protein: CASSFRDNTEAFF
CDR3 DNA: TGCGCCAGCAGCTTTCGGGACAACACTGAAGCTTTCTTT
D gene: -
V gene: TRBV5-1
clone size: -
J gene: TRBJ1-1

CDR3 protein: CASSIYGTEDEQYF
CDR3 DNA: TGTGCCAGTAGTATATACGGGACTGAAGACGAGCAGTACTTC
D gene: -
V gene: TRBV19
clone size: -
J gene: TRBJ2-7

CDR3 protein: CASMPGTGTYEQYF
CDR3 DNA: TGTGCCAGTATGCCCGGGACAGGGACCTACGAGCAGTACTTC
D gene: TRBD1
V gene: TRBV19
clone size: -
J gene: TRBJ2-7

CDR3 protein: CASSLDRGDNQPQHF
CDR3 DNA: TGTGCCAGCTCGCTGGACAGGGGTGACAATCAGCCCCAGCATTTT
D gene: TRBD1
V gene: TRBV18
clone size: once
J gene: TRBJ1-5

CDR3 protein: CASSFRGFSNQPQHF
CDR3 DNA: TGTGCCAGCAGCTTTCGAGGGTTTAGCAATCAGCCCCAGCATTTT
D gene: -
V gene: TRBV7-8
clone size: -
J gene: TRBJ1-5

CDR3 protein: CAWRTTGRKNTIYF
CDR3 DNA: TGTGCCTGGAGGACCACAGGGCGAAAGAACACCATATATTTT
D gene: -
V gene: TRBV30
clone size: -
J gene: TRBJ1-3

CDR3 protein: CASSSEGRLGTYEQYF
CDR3 DNA: TGTGCCAGTAGTTCCGAGGGAAGACTAGGAACCTACGAGCAGTACTTC
D gene: -
V gene: TRBV19
clone size: -
J gene: TRBJ2-7

CDR3 protein: CASSQWSGRAKNIQYF
CDR3 DNA: TGCGCCAGCAGCCAATGGAGCGGGAGAGCCAAAAACATTCAGTACTTC
D gene: TRBD2
V gene: TRBV4-3
clone size: -
J gene: TRBJ2-4

CDR3 protein: CASSLGTNTGELFF
CDR3 DNA: TGTGCCAGCAGCTTGGGGACGAACACCGGGGAGCTGTTTTTT
D gene: -
V gene: TRBV7-2
clone size: -
J gene: TRBJ2-2

CDR3 protein: CASSPSGGGNQPQHF
CDR3 DNA: TGTGCCAGCTCACCATCGGGGGGCGGCAATCAGCCCCAGCATTTT
D gene: -
V gene: TRBV18
clone size: -
J gene: TRBJ1-5

CDR3 protein: CAIRGASTDTQYF
CDR3 DNA: TGTGCCATAAGAGGAGCTAGCACAGATACGCAGTATTTT
D gene: -
V gene: TRBV6-1
clone size: -
J gene: TRBJ2-3

CDR3 protein: CASSLVRSGYNEQFF
CDR3 DNA: TGTGCCAGCAGCTTAGTGAGGAGCGGATACAATGAGCAGTTCTTC
D gene: -
V gene: TRBV7-2
clone size: -
J gene: TRBJ2-1

CDR3 protein: CASSYGHSGNTIYF
CDR3 DNA: TGTGCCAGCAGCTATGGTCACTCTGGAAACACCATATATTTT
D gene: -
V gene: TRBV7-6
clone size: few
J gene: TRBJ1-3

CDR3 protein: CASSYFGGELFF
CDR3 DNA: TGTGCCAGCAGCTATTTCGGCGGGGAGCTGTTTTTT
D gene: -
V gene: TRBV13
clone size: -
J gene: TRBJ2-2

CDR3 protein: CASSERFYGYTF
CDR3 DNA: TGTGCCAGCAGCGAGAGGTTCTATGGCTACACCTTC
D gene: -
V gene: TRBV2
clone size: -
J gene: TRBJ1-2

CDR3 protein: CASYDSAGGNEQFF
CDR3 DNA: TGTGCCAGCTATGACTCGGCGGGGGGCAATGAGCAGTTCTTC
D gene: TRBD2
V gene: TRBV7-2
clone size: -
J gene: TRBJ2-1

CDR3 protein: CASSLGGTDTQYF
CDR3 DNA: TGCGCCAGCAGCTTGGGTGGCACAGATACGCAGTATTTT
D gene: -
V gene: TRBV5-1
clone size: -
J gene: TRBJ2-3

CDR3 protein: CASSLPTRGGSDTEAFF
CDR3 DNA: TGTGCCAGCAGCTTACCGACCCGAGGGGGTTCGGACACTGAAGCTTTCTTT
D gene: -
V gene: TRBV7-9
clone size: -
J gene: TRBJ1-1

CDR3 protein: CASSQATSGSGVNIQYF
CDR3 DNA: TGCGCCAGCAGCCAAGCGACTAGCGGGAGCGGAGTGAACATTCAGTACTTC
D gene: TRBD2
V gene: TRBV4-1
clone size: -
J gene: TRBJ2-4

CDR3 protein: CASRGLDSPLHF
CDR3 DNA: TGTGCCAGCAGGGGACTTGATTCACCCCTCCACTTT
D gene: -
V gene: TRBV6-5
clone size: -
J gene: TRBJ1-6

CDR3 protein: CASSMTSGGSSGANVLTF
CDR3 DNA: TGCGCCAGCAGCATGACTAGCGGGGGGTCCTCTGGGGCCAACGTCCTGACTTTC
D gene: TRBD2
V gene: TRBV5-1
clone size: -
J gene: TRBJ2-6

CDR3 protein: CASSPHRVALYGYTF
CDR3 DNA: TGTGCCAGCAGCCCCCACAGGGTGGCCCTTTATGGCTACACCTTC
D gene: -
V gene: TRBV7-8
clone size: -
J gene: TRBJ1-2

CDR3 protein: CASSPATGSTGELFF
CDR3 DNA: TGTGCCAGCTCACCGGCAACAGGGTCTACCGGGGAGCTGTTTTTT
D gene: -
V gene: TRBV18
clone size: -
J gene: TRBJ2-2

CDR3 protein: CASGAGTSGRNEQYF
CDR3 DNA: TGTGCCAGCGGGGCCGGGACTAGCGGGAGAAACGAGCAGTACTTC
D gene: TRBD2
V gene: TRBV7-9
clone size: -
J gene: TRBJ2-7

CDR3 protein: CASSLTWRSEAFF
CDR3 DNA: TGTGCCAGCAGCTTAACGTGGAGGAGTGAAGCTTTCTTT
D gene: -
V gene: TRBV7-3
clone size: few
J gene: TRBJ1-1

CDR3 protein: CASSFAGQWTRNEQFF
CDR3 DNA: TGTGCCAGCAGTTTTGCCGGACAGTGGACGAGGAATGAGCAGTTCTTC
D gene: -
V gene: TRBV27
clone size: once
J gene: TRBJ2-1

CDR3 protein: CASSTQETQYF
CDR3 DNA: TGTGCCAGCTCAACCCAAGAGACCCAGTACTTC
D gene: -
V gene: TRBV18
clone size: -
J gene: TRBJ2-5

CDR3 protein: CASSQWENTGELFF
CDR3 DNA: TGCGCCAGCAGCCAATGGGAGAACACCGGGGAGCTGTTTTTT
D gene: -
V gene: TRBV4-1
clone size: -
J gene: TRBJ2-2

CDR3 protein: CASSLRAHSGNTIYF
CDR3 DNA: TGTGCCAGCAGCTTAAGGGCCCACTCTGGAAACACCATATATTTT
D gene: -
V gene: TRBV11-1
clone size: -
J gene: TRBJ1-3

CDR3 protein: CASSPLAGGPLDTQYF
CDR3 DNA: TGCGCCAGCAGCCCATTAGCGGGGGGGCCGCTAGATACGCAGTATTTT
D gene: TRBD2
V gene: TRBV5-1
clone size: -
J gene: TRBJ2-3

CDR3 protein: CASSLEGLRTDTQYF
CDR3 DNA: TGTGCCAGCAGCCTCGAAGGCCTTCGGACAGATACGCAGTATTTT
D gene: -
V gene: TRBV7-3
clone size: -
J gene: TRBJ2-3

CDR3 protein: CASSPGEPSYEQYF
CDR3 DNA: TGCGCCAGCAGCCCTGGCGAACCCTCCTACGAGCAGTACTTC
D gene: -
V gene: TRBV10-1
clone size: -
J gene: TRBJ2-7

CDR3 protein: CASSQAWTGGGNQPQHF
CDR3 DNA: TGCGCCAGCAGCCAAGCCTGGACAGGGGGCGGCAATCAGCCCCAGCATTTT
D gene: TRBD1
V gene: TRBV4-3
clone size: -
J gene: TRBJ1-5

CDR3 protein: CASSEYGGLLYEQYF
CDR3 DNA: TGTGCCAGCAGTGAATATGGAGGTCTCCTCTACGAGCAGTACTTC
D gene: -
V gene: TRBV6-1
clone size: -
J gene: TRBJ2-7

CDR3 protein: CASSFSVFGIEQFF
CDR3 DNA: TGTGCCAGCAGCTTTTCTGTGTTTGGCATTGAGCAGTTCTTC
D gene: -
V gene: TRBV5-6
clone size: -
J gene: TRBJ2-1

CDR3 protein: CAISESLTGATEAFF
CDR3 DNA: TGTGCCATCAGTGAGTCTTTAACAGGGGCCACTGAAGCTTTCTTT
D gene: TRBD1
V gene: TRBV10-3
clone size: -
J gene: TRBJ1-1

CDR3 protein: CASSIGGEISPLHF
CDR3 DNA: TGTGCCAGTAGTATTGGGGGCGAGATTTCACCCCTCCACTTT
D gene: -
V gene: TRBV19
clone size: -
J gene: TRBJ1-6

CDR3 protein: CASSLLGFEAFF
CDR3 DNA: TGTGCCAGCAGCTTGCTGGGATTTGAAGCTTTCTTT
D gene: -
V gene: TRBV7-9
clone size: -
J gene: TRBJ1-1

CDR3 protein: CSVDPTGLSYEQYF
CDR3 DNA: TGCAGCGTTGATCCCACGGGACTCTCCTACGAGCAGTACTTC
D gene: -
V gene: TRBV29-1
clone size: -
J gene: TRBJ2-7

CDR3 protein: CASSETSGAITDTQYF
CDR3 DNA: TGTGCCAGCAGTGAGACTAGCGGGGCGATAACAGATACGCAGTATTTT
D gene: TRBD2
V gene: TRBV2
clone size: -
J gene: TRBJ2-3

CDR3 protein: CASSLAEGLGNEQFF
CDR3 DNA: TGCGCCAGCAGTCTAGCGGAGGGCCTCGGCAATGAGCAGTTCTTC
D gene: TRBD2
V gene: TRBV5-1
clone size: -
J gene: TRBJ2-1

CDR3 protein: CASSQEPSGRYNEQFF
CDR3 DNA: TGTGCCAGCAGCCAAGAGCCTAGCGGGCGTTACAATGAGCAGTTCTTC
D gene: TRBD2
V gene: TRBV4-2
clone size: -
J gene: TRBJ2-1

CDR3 protein: CASSPRSTGELFF
CDR3 DNA: TGTGCCAGTAGTCCGAGGTCCACCGGGGAGCTGTTTTTT
D gene: -
V gene: TRBV19
clone size: -
J gene: TRBJ2-2

CDR3 protein: CASTGQGVSEAFF
CDR3 DNA: TGTGCCAGCACAGGACAGGGGGTTTCTGAAGCTTTCTTT
D gene: TRBD1
V gene: TRBV2
clone size: -
J gene: TRBJ1-1